This passage covers 7 T cell receptor beta chains from one sample sequenced in a study of T-cell reconstitution after alpha-beta-depleted transplantation in children. Using unique molecular identifiers, the investigators prepared the TCRbeta library. One entry per CDR3 protein, called by TCRdb with MiXCR from the PCR reads. The sample shows around 500,000 distinct CDR3 sequences, 23% of them seen only once. The source material was PBMCs, mostly from graft donor cells, sampled 360 days after TCRalphabeta/CD19-depleted stem cell transplant. Receptors were obtained from a boy younger than two who had a stem cell transplant for acute myeloid leukemia, so the T cells may come from the graft donor.

This clonotype was detected many times. V usage is TRBV12-3 or TRBV12-4 and J usage is TRBJ2-5; tentative D call: TRBD2 (5 bases). Trimming shortened V by 8 bases and J by 2 bases, and 12 bases separated the two germline ends. The CDR3 has 13 amino acids. The DNA for the CDR3 is TGTGCCAGCGGATCGGAGGTGCAAGAGACCCAGTACTTC. Residues: CASGSEVQETQYF.

V gene TRBV19 combines with J gene TRBJ2-1; TRBD1 or TRBD2 may be the D gene (5 bases each). Trimming left V 3 bases short and J 4 bases short, with 10 bases between. Germline CDR1 LNHDA, CDR2 SQIVND (reference sequence). This CDR3 contains 14 residues. CDR3 loop: CASSIGTRYNEQFF. The CDR3 bases are TGTGCCAGTAGTATTGGGACCCGGTACAATGAGCAGTTCTTC.

This clonotype was seen repeatedly, ten times or more. The chain combines TRBV10-2 with TRBJ2-1; the D gene is possibly TRBD2 (6 bases). Germline V gene sequence: CDR1 WSHSY, CDR2 SAAADI. The CDR3 has 13 amino acids. Between the trimmed V and J ends, which lost 8 bases and 6 bases, there was a span of 14 bases. The CDR3 spells CASGSGRGNEQFF. CDR3 bases: TGCGCCAGCGGTAGCGGAAGGGGCAATGAGCAGTTCTTC.

The J gene is TRBJ2-3, the V gene TRBV4-1; D unclear. Between the trimmed V and J ends, which lost 0 bases and 2 bases, there was a span of 6 bases. Per the germline V gene, CDR1 is MGHRA and CDR2 is YSYEKL. This CDR3 has 14 amino acids. The DNA for the CDR3 is TGCGCCAGCAGCCAAGAGATGGCCACAGATACGCAGTATTTT. Protein: CASSQEMATDTQYF.

The V gene is TRBV5-1, the J gene TRBJ2-5; D is perhaps TRBD1 (6 bases). This CDR3 has 15 residues. Germline loops: CDR1 SGHRS, CDR2 YFSETQ. Trimming pared 1 base from V and 3 bases from J, leaving 13 bases between. The CDR3 coding sequence is TGCGCCAGCAGCTTGATGGCAGGGGATGAAGAGACCCAGTACTTC. Translating gives CASSLMAGDEETQYF.

This clonotype appeared a few times. The CDR3 DNA sequence: TGTGCCAGCAGTTTGGGGCGGTACACTGAAGCTTTCTTT. Translating it yields CASSLGRYTEAFF. The J gene is TRBJ1-1, the V gene TRBV12-3 or TRBV12-4; TRBD1 is a possible D gene (5 bases). The CDR3 spans 13 residues. Trimming shortened V by 3 bases and J by 3 bases, and 8 bases separated the two germline ends.

The chain has TRBV7-6 and TRBJ2-1; D not certain. Germline CDR1 and CDR2: SGHVS and FNYEAQ. Deletions cut 5 bases from V and 0 bases from J, with 11 bases between. The CDR3 totals 15 residues. The CDR3 region is CASSTGQSSYNEQFF. The CDR3 coding sequence is TGTGCCAGCAGCACCGGTCAGAGCTCCTACAATGAGCAGTTCTTC.